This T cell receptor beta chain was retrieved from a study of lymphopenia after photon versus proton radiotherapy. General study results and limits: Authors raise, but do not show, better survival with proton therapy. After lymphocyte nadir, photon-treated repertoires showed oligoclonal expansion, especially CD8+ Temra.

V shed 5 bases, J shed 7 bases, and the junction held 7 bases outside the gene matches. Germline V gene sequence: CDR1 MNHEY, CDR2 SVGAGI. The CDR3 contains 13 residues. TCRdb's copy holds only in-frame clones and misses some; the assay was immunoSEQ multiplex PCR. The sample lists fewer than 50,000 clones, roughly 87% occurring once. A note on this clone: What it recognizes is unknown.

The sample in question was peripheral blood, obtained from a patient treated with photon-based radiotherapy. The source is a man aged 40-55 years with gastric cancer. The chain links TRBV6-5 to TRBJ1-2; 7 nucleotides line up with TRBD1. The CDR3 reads CASSLTGDGGYTF. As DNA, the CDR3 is TGTGCCAGCAGTCTAACAGGGGATGGTGGCTACACCTTC.